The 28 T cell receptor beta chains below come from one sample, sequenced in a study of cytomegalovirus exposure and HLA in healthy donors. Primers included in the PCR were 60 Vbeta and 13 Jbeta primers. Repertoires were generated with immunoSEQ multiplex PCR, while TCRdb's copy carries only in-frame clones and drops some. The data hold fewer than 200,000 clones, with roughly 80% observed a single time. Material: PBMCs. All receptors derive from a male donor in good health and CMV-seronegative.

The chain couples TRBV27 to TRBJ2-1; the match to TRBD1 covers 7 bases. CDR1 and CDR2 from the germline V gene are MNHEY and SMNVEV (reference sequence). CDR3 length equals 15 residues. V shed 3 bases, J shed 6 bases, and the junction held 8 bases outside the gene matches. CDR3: CASSFDRAAPNEQFF. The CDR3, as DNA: TGTGCCAGCAGTTTCGACAGGGCGGCGCCCAATGAGCAGTTCTTC.

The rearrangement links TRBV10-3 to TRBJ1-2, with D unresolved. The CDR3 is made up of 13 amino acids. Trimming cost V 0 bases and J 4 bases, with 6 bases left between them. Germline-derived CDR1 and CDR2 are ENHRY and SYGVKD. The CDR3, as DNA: TGTGCCATCAGTGAGTCTACAGCCTATGGCTACACCTTC. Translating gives CAISESTAYGYTF.

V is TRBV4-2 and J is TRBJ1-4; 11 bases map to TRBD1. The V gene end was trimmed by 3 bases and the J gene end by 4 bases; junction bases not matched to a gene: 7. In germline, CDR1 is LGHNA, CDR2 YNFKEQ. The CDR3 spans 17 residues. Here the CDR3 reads CASSHRTGGLVNEKLFF. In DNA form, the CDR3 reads TGTGCCAGCAGCCATAGGACAGGGGGCCTCGTTAATGAAAAACTGTTTTTT.

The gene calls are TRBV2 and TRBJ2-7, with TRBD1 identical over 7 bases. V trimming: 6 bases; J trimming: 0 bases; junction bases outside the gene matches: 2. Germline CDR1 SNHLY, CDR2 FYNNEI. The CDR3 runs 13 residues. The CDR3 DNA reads TGTGCCAGCAGGAGGGGGCCCTCCTACGAGCAGTACTTC. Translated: CASRRGPSYEQYF. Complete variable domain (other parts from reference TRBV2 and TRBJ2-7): EPEVTQTPSHQVTQMGQEVILRCVPISNHLYFYWYRQILGQKVEFLVSFYNNEISEKSEIFDDQFSVERPDGSNFTLKIRSTKLEDSAMYFCASRRGPSYEQYFGPGTRLTVT.

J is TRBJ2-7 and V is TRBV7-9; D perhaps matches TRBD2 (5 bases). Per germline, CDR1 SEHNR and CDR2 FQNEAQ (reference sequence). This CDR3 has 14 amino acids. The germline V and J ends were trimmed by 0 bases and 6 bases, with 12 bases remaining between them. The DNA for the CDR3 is TGTGCCAGCAGCTTAGCTGAGGGATCTGGCGAGCAGTACTTC. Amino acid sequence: CASSLAEGSGEQYF.

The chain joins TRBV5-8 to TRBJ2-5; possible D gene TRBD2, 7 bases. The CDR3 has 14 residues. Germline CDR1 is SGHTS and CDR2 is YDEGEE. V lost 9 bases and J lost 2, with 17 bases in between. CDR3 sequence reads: CATTVGGPQETQYF. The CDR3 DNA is TGTGCCACCACTGTGGGGGGGCCACAAGAGACCCAGTACTTC.

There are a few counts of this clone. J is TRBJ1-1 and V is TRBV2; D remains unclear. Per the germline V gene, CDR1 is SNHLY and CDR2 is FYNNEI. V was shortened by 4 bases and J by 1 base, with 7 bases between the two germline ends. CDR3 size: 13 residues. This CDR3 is CASSGLKNTEAFF. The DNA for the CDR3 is TGTGCCAGCAGTGGACTGAAGAACACTGAAGCTTTCTTT.

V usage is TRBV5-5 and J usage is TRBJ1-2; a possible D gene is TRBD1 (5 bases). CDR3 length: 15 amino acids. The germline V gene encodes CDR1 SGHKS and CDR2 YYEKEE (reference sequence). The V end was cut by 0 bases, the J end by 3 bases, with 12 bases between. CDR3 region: CASSLVTGGDYGYTF. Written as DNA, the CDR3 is TGTGCCAGCAGCTTGGTTACGGGGGGGGACTATGGCTACACCTTC.

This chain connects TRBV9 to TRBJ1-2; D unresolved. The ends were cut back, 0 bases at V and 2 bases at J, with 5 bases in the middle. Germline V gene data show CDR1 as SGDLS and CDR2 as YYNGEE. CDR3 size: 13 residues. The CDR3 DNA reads TGTGCCAGCAGCGTAGGGCAGAACTATGGCTACACCTTC. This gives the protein CASSVGQNYGYTF.

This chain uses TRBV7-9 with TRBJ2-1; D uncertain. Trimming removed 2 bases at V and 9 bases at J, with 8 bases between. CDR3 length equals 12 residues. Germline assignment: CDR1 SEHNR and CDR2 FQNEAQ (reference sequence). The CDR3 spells CASSLIEAEQFF. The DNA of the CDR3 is TGTGCCAGCAGCTTAATCGAGGCTGAGCAGTTCTTC.

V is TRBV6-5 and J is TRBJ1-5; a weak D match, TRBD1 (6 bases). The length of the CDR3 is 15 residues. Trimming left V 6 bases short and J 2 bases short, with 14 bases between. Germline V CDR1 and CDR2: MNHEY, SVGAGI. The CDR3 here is CASSPAGDGNQPQHF. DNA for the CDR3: TGTGCCAGCAGCCCAGCAGGGGACGGCAATCAGCCCCAGCATTTT.

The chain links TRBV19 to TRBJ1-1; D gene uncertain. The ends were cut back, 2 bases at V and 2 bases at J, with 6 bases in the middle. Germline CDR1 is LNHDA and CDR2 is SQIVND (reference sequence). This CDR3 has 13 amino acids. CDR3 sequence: CASSIRGNTEAFF. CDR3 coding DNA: TGTGCCAGTAGTATACGCGGAAACACTGAAGCTTTCTTT.

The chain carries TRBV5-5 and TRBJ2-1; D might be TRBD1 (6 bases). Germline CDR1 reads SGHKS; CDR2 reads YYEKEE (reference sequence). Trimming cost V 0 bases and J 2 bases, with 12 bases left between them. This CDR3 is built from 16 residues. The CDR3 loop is CASSLDVTGTYNEQFF. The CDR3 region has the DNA TGTGCCAGCAGCTTGGATGTGACAGGTACCTACAATGAGCAGTTCTTC.

The CDR3 here is CASSLVSRSPLHF. CDR3 nucleotides: TGTGCCAGCAGCTTAGTCTCTAGATCACCCCTCCACTTT. This chain connects TRBV13 to TRBJ1-6; no definite D call. CDR1 and CDR2 from the germline V gene are PRHDT and FYEKMQ (reference sequence). The length of the CDR3 is 13 residues. V was shortened by 1 base and J by 10 bases, with 8 bases between the two germline ends.

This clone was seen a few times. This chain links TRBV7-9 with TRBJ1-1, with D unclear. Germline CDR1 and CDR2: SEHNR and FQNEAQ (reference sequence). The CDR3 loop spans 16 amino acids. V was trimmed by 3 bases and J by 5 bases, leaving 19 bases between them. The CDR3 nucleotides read TGTGCCAGCAGCTTTGGCTCTAGCTGGGGAGAGACTGAAGCTTTCTTT. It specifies CASSFGSSWGETEAFF.

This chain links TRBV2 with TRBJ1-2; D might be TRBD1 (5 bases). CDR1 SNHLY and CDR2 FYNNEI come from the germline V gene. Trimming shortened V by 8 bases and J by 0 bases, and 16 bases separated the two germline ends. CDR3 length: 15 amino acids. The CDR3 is CASGMTALANYGYTF. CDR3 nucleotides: TGTGCCAGCGGGATGACAGCCCTAGCTAACTATGGCTACACCTTC.

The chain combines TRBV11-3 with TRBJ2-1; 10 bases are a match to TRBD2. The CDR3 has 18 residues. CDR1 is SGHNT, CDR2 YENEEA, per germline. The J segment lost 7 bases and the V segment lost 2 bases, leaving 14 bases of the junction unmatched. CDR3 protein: CASSLSPELAGRGNEQFF. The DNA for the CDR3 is TGTGCCAGCAGCTTAAGTCCCGAACTAGCGGGAAGGGGGAATGAGCAGTTCTTC.

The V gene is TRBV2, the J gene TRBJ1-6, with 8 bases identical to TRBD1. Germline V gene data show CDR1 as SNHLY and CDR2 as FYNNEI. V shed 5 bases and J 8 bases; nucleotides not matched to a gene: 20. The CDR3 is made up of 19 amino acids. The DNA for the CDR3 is TGTGCCAGCAGTACCCAGATTCTAGACAGGGGTGATAAGGATTCACCCCTCCACTTT. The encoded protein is CASSTQILDRGDKDSPLHF.

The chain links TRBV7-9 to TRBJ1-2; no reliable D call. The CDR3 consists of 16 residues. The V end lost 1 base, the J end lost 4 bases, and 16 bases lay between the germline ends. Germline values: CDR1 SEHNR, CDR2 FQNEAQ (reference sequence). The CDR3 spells CASSLGGVRRSYGYTF. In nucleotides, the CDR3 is TGTGCCAGCAGCTTAGGGGGAGTACGACGGAGCTATGGCTACACCTTC.

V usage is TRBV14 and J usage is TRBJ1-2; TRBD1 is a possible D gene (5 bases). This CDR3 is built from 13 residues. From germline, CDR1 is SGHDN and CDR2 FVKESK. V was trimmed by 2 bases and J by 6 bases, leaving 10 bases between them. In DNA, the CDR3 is TGTGCCAGCAGCCAATCCGGGACTCATGGCTACACCTTC. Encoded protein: CASSQSGTHGYTF.

The CDR3 DNA follows: TGTGCCAGCAGTTCTCACCCAGCGGGCAAAGCTTTCTTT. Its protein is CASSSHPAGKAFF. V gene TRBV27 combines with J gene TRBJ1-1; D ambiguous. Germline V gives CDR1 MNHEY, CDR2 SMNVEV (reference sequence). The CDR3 extends over 13 amino acids. Deletions cut 4 bases from V and 9 bases from J, with 15 bases between.

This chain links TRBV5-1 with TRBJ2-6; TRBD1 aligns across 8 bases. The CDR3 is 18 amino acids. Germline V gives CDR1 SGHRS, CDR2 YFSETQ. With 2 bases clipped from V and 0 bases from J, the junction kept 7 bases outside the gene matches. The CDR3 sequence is CASSFTGGLSSGANVLTF. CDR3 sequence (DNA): TGCGCCAGCAGCTTCACAGGGGGATTGTCCTCTGGGGCCAACGTCCTGACTTTC.

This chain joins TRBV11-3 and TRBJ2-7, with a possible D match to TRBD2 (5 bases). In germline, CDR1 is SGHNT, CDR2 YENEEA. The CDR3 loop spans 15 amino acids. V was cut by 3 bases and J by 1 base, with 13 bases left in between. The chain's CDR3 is CASSFCGQTSYEQYF. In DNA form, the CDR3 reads TGTGCCAGCAGCTTCTGCGGGCAAACGTCCTACGAGCAGTACTTC.

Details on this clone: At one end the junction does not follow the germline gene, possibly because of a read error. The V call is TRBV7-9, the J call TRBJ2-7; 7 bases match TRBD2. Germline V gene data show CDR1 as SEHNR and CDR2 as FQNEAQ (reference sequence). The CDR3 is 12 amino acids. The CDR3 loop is CPNIREVIEQYF. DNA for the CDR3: TGCCCCAACATCCGGGAGGTTATCGAGCAGTACTTC.

In nucleotides, the CDR3 is TGTGCCAGCAGTTTATCATACAGGGATAACTATGGCTACACCTTC. Translated, it gives CASSLSYRDNYGYTF. The V and J genes are TRBV27 and TRBJ1-2, with D possibly matching TRBD1 (6 bases). Germline CDR1 MNHEY, CDR2 SMNVEV (reference sequence). The ends were cut back, 0 bases at V and 1 base at J, with 9 bases in the middle. This CDR3 is 15 amino acids long.

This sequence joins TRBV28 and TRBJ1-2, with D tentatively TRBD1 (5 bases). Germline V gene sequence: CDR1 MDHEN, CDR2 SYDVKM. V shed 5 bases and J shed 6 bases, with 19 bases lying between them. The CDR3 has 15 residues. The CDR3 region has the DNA TGTGCCAGCAGTCCGGGACTGCCCTATAAGAATGGCTACACCTTC. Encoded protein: CASSPGLPYKNGYTF.

The chain's CDR3 is CASSYNQFNEKLFF. The DNA of the CDR3 is TGTGCCAGCAGTTACAACCAGTTTAATGAAAAACTGTTTTTT. The genes are TRBV6-6 and TRBJ1-4; D is undetermined. The germline V and J ends were trimmed by 2 bases and 4 bases, with 8 bases remaining between them. The CDR3 is made up of 14 amino acids. The germline gives CDR1 MNHNY, CDR2 SVGAGI (reference sequence).

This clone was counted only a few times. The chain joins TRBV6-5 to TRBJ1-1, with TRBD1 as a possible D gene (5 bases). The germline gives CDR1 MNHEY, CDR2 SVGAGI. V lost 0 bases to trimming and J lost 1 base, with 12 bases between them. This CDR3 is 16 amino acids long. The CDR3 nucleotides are TGTGCCAGCAGTTACTCGGGGGGTTCGAGGAACACTGAAGCTTTCTTT. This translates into CASSYSGGSRNTEAFF.